These 28 T cell receptor beta chains share one sample of origin, sequenced in a study of blood T cell repertoires in COVID-19. Sequencing used immunoSEQ multiplex PCR; TCRdb keeps in-frame clones, though not all of them. The sample holds roughly 57,000 clones; about 73% are singletons and the top ten take around 14%. Source material: peripheral blood. The receptors were gathered from a woman between 70 and 85 years old with acute or convalescent COVID-19.

The chain couples TRBV5-1 to TRBJ1-2; no definite D call. This CDR3 contains 15 residues. Germline CDR1 SGHRS, CDR2 YFSETQ. Trimming removed 4 bases at V and 5 bases at J, with 18 bases between. The CDR3, as DNA: TGCGCCAGCAGCCCTGGAGGGAGGGCCAGTTATGGCTACACCTTC. Residues: CASSPGGRASYGYTF.

CDR3 sequence (DNA): TGTGCCAGCAGCATACGACAGGGCGCTGGAGCCGGGGAGCTGTTTTTT. This codes for CASSIRQGAGAGELFF. This sequence joins TRBV7-9 and TRBJ2-2; 7 bases agree with TRBD1. The CDR3 contains 16 residues. From germline, CDR1 is SEHNR and CDR2 FQNEAQ (reference sequence). After removal of 5 bases from V and 6 bases from J, the junction contained 12 bases not matched to a gene. The variable domain in full, completed from reference TRBV7-9 and TRBJ2-2, reads DTGVSQNPRHKITKRGQNVTFRCDPISEHNRLYWYRQTLGQGPEFLTYFQNEAQLEKSRLLSDRFSAERPKGSFSTLEIQRTEQGDSAMYLCASSIRQGAGAGELFFGEGSRLTVL.

This chain links TRBV19 with TRBJ1-1; maybe TRBD1 (5 bases). CDR3 size: 13 residues. The germline CDR1 and CDR2 sequences are LNHDA and SQIVND (reference sequence). Trimming removed 5 bases at V and 4 bases at J, with 11 bases between. CDR3 DNA sequence: TGTGCCAGTAGTGGGGGGGTTAGCACTGAAGCTTTCTTT. This codes for CASSGGVSTEAFF.

The chain couples TRBV7-9 to TRBJ1-2; D may be TRBD1 (6 bases). CDR1 is SEHNR and CDR2 is FQNEAQ in the germline V gene (reference sequence). The CDR3 is 16 amino acids. The germline V and J ends were trimmed by 4 bases and 3 bases, with 18 bases remaining between them. The DNA of the CDR3 is TGTGCCAGCAGCTCTTCCGCCAGGGGCGTGCACTATGGCTACACCTTC. Its translation: CASSSSARGVHYGYTF.

The rearrangement uses TRBV19 and TRBJ1-5; D possibly corresponds to TRBD1 (6 bases). Trimming cost V 5 bases and J 3 bases, with 17 bases left between them. This CDR3 comprises 16 residues. Per germline, CDR1 LNHDA and CDR2 SQIVND (reference sequence). CDR3 nucleotide sequence: TGTGCCAGTAGTCGGGGGGCAGCGGGTCTCAATCAGCCCCAGCATTTT. Its translation is CASSRGAAGLNQPQHF. Full variable domain (missing parts from reference TRBV19 and TRBJ1-5): DGGITQSPKYLFRKEGQNVTLSCEQNLNHDAMYWYRQDPGQGLRLIYYSQIVNDFQKGDIAEGYSVSREKKESFPLTVTSAQKNPTAFYLCASSRGAAGLNQPQHFGDGTRLSIL.

The V gene is TRBV5-6, the J gene TRBJ2-1; 7 nucleotides agree with TRBD1. Trimming at V came to 0 bases and at J to 6 bases, leaving 3 bases not matched to a gene. The CDR3 is 14 residues long. Germline V CDR1 and CDR2: SGHDT, YYEEEE. The CDR3 loop reads CASSLGAGGNEQFF. The CDR3 DNA reads TGTGCCAGCAGCTTGGGAGCAGGGGGCAATGAGCAGTTCTTC.

This rearrangement joins TRBV30 to TRBJ1-1, with D maybe TRBD1 (5 bases). V lost 7 bases to trimming and J lost 6 bases, with 18 bases between them. CDR3 size: 13 residues. The germline V gene has CDR1 GTSNPN and CDR2 SVGIG (reference sequence). In DNA, the CDR3 is TGTGCCTCCCTGATGGTGGCGGGGGCTGAAGCTTTCTTT. Protein sequence: CASLMVAGAEAFF.

V gene TRBV5-1 combines with J gene TRBJ2-7; perhaps TRBD1 as D (5 bases). V dropped 2 bases and J dropped 2 bases, with 14 bases sitting between them. The CDR3 covers 15 residues. Germline V lookup: CDR1 SGHRS, CDR2 YFSETQ. CDR3 bases: TGCGCCAGCAGCTTAGGGGCCCCGGGCCCCTACGAGCAGTACGTC. It encodes CASSLGAPGPYEQYV.

The chain joins TRBV7-3 to TRBJ2-1; 10 bases fit TRBD2. This CDR3 is built from 16 residues. J lost 9 bases, V lost 4 bases, and 12 bases had no gene match. Germline V gene sequence: CDR1 SGHTA, CDR2 FQGTGA. The CDR3: CASSSRPAGGSSEQFF. As DNA, the CDR3 is TGTGCCAGCAGCTCGAGACCAGCGGGGGGGTCTAGTGAGCAGTTCTTC. Together with reference TRBV7-3 and TRBJ2-1, the CDR3 gives the full variable domain: GAGVSQTPSNKVTEKGKYVELRCDPISGHTALYWYRQSLGQGPEFLIYFQGTGAADDSGLPNDRFFAVRPEGSVSTLKIQRTERGDSAVYLCASSSRPAGGSSEQFFGPGTRLTVL.

This chain's CDR3 is CASGDRGRNGYGYTF. CDR3 sequence (DNA): TGTGCCAGCGGGGACAGGGGGCGAAATGGCTATGGCTACACCTTC. V is TRBV27 and J is TRBJ1-2; 12 bases match TRBD1. The CDR3 contains 15 residues. The ends lost 8 bases at V and 4 bases at J; junction bases unmatched: 8. Germline V CDR1 and CDR2: MNHEY, SMNVEV (reference sequence).

The gene calls are TRBV5-6 and TRBJ2-7, with no clear D. The CDR3 is made up of 12 amino acids. From germline, CDR1 is SGHDT and CDR2 YYEEEE. The ends were cut back, 0 bases at V and 4 bases at J, with 5 bases in the middle. The CDR3 protein is CASSLARYEQYV. In DNA, the CDR3 is TGTGCCAGCAGCTTGGCGAGATACGAGCAGTACGTC.

The CDR3 coding sequence is TGTGCCAGCAGATCCGCTGACAGGGGGCCCACCGGGGAGCTGTTTTTT. It codes for CASRSADRGPTGELFF. The rearrangement links TRBV28 to TRBJ2-2; TRBD1 agrees at 10 bases. This CDR3 has 16 amino acids. The V gene's germline CDR1 is MDHEN and CDR2 SYDVKM. The ends lost 6 bases at V and 4 bases at J; junction bases unmatched: 8.

The V gene is TRBV19, the J gene TRBJ1-2; D unresolved. The germline gives CDR1 LNHDA, CDR2 SQIVND (reference sequence). The CDR3 sequence is 13 residues long. With 3 bases removed from V and 3 bases from J, the gap between germline ends came to 8 bases. As DNA, the CDR3 is TGTGCCAGTAGTATGAGAGGGTACTATGGCTACACCTTC. It encodes CASSMRGYYGYTF.

V is TRBV19 and J is TRBJ2-3; D possibly corresponds to TRBD1 (5 bases). The CDR3 covers 15 residues. The V gene's germline CDR1 is LNHDA and CDR2 SQIVND (reference sequence). Trimming pared 2 bases from V and 3 bases from J, leaving 12 bases between. The CDR3 DNA is TGTGCCAGTAGTATATGGGGCAGTATGACAGATACGCAGTATTTT. This codes for CASSIWGSMTDTQYF.

This clone was found once. The rearrangement uses TRBV7-3 and TRBJ1-5; no clear D. The ends were cut back, 5 bases at V and 4 bases at J, with 9 bases in the middle. Germline lookup yields CDR1 SGHTA and CDR2 FQGTGA. The CDR3 is 13 amino acids. This chain's CDR3 is CASSLERNQPQHF. In nucleotides, the CDR3 is TGTGCCAGCAGCCTTGAGAGAAATCAGCCCCAGCATTTT.

The table lists this clone with a few counts. The V call is TRBV25-1, the J call TRBJ1-1; D gene ambiguous. Germline values: CDR1 MGHDK, CDR2 SYGVNS. V lost 7 bases and J lost 1, with 10 bases in between. CDR3 length equals 13 residues. Here the CDR3 reads CASMSRTNTEAFF. The CDR3 DNA follows: TGTGCCAGCATGAGCCGAACGAACACTGAAGCTTTCTTT. Full variable domain (remainder filled in from reference TRBV25-1 and TRBJ1-1): EADIYQTPRYLVIGTGKKITLECSQTMGHDKMYWYQQDPGMELHLIHYSYGVNSTEKGDLSSESTVSRIRTEHFPLTLESARPSHTSQYLCASMSRTNTEAFFGQGTRLTVV.

This clone was seen a few times. The V call is TRBV5-6, the J call TRBJ2-3; no clear D. Trimming took off 0 bases at V and 6 bases at J, with 5 bases between the two ends. Per germline, CDR1 SGHDT and CDR2 YYEEEE. The CDR3 totals 12 residues. The CDR3 DNA reads as TGTGCCAGCAGCTTGGGAGATGATACGCAGTATTTT. It encodes CASSLGDDTQYF.

A few counts support this clone. The genes are TRBV9 and TRBJ2-5, with 7 bases lining up with TRBD2. Losses at the gene ends were 3 bases for V and 1 base for J; bases not matched to a gene: 6. The CDR3 has 15 residues. Per the germline V gene, CDR1 is SGDLS and CDR2 is YYNGEE. The DNA for the CDR3 is TGTGCCAGCAGCGGGGGAGCGGGGTTCCAAGAGACCCAGTACTTC. Translated: CASSGGAGFQETQYF.

This clone was detected many times. The V gene is TRBV29-1, the J gene TRBJ1-2; 8 nucleotides match TRBD1. The CDR3 loop spans 15 amino acids. Unmatched junction bases numbered 7, after V lost 4 bases and J lost 0 bases. Per germline, CDR1 SQVTM and CDR2 ANQGSEA. This chain's CDR3 is CSVAITTGANYGYTF. In DNA, the CDR3 is TGCAGCGTTGCCATAACGACAGGGGCTAACTATGGCTACACCTTC.

This clone was observed a single time. The chain recombines TRBV20-1 with TRBJ1-1; TRBD1 agrees at 9 bases. The germline CDR1 and CDR2 sequences are DFQATT and SNEGSKA (reference sequence). CDR3 length equals 15 residues. Trimming cost V 3 bases and J 5 bases; bases outside gene matches: 10. In DNA, the CDR3 is TGCAGTGCTAGTTTATGGGACAGGGTTCGGACTGAAGCTTTCTTT. As protein: CSASLWDRVRTEAFF.

The sample holds a few counts of this clone. This chain uses TRBV9 with TRBJ2-5; perhaps TRBD2 as D (7 bases). This CDR3 is built from 15 residues. Germline V gene data show CDR1 as SGDLS and CDR2 as YYNGEE. The V gene lost 3 bases and the J gene lost 2 bases, with 14 bases spanning the gap. The CDR3 region is CASSDSGGPQETQYF. CDR3 bases: TGTGCCAGCAGCGACTCGGGGGGCCCACAAGAGACCCAGTACTTC.

The chain couples TRBV5-5 to TRBJ1-2, with D uncertain. Germline V gives CDR1 SGHKS, CDR2 YYEKEE (reference sequence). The CDR3 totals 14 residues. Trimming pared 0 bases from V and 0 bases from J, leaving 6 bases between. The DNA of the CDR3 is TGTGCCAGCAGCTTGGACAGACCTAACTATGGCTACACCTTC. It specifies CASSLDRPNYGYTF.

In its sample, this clone was seen once. The chain combines TRBV9 with TRBJ2-1; TRBD1 is a possible D gene (6 bases). CDR1 SGDLS and CDR2 YYNGEE come from the germline V gene. This CDR3 has 15 amino acids. V was cut by 2 bases and J by 4 bases, with 13 bases left in between. The CDR3 region is CASSVGTRGYNEQFF. The CDR3 DNA sequence: TGTGCCAGCAGCGTGGGGACAAGGGGGTACAATGAGCAGTTCTTC.

This sequence joins TRBV18 and TRBJ1-2; a possible D gene is TRBD1 (6 bases). CDR3 length: 15 residues. Germline CDR1 reads KGHSH; CDR2 reads LQKENI. The V end lost 3 bases, the J end lost 0 bases, and 11 bases lay between the germline ends. This CDR3 reads CASSPPDRANYGYTF. The CDR3 DNA is TGTGCCAGCTCACCGCCGGACAGAGCTAACTATGGCTACACCTTC.

V is TRBV2 and J is TRBJ2-7, with unresolved D. Deletions cut 10 bases from V and 0 bases from J, with 7 bases between. This CDR3 comprises 11 residues. Germline CDR1 reads SNHLY; CDR2 reads FYNNEI. The DNA of the CDR3 is TGTGCCACTAAGAGCTCCTACGAGCAGTACGTC. This codes for CATKSSYEQYV.

In its sample, this clone was seen a few times. V gene TRBV6-2 or TRBV6-3 combines with J gene TRBJ2-3, with 7 bases matching TRBD2. J was trimmed by 3 bases and V by 2 bases; bases with no gene match: 5. Germline V lookup: CDR1 MNHEY, CDR2 SVGEGT. The CDR3 is made up of 15 amino acids. The CDR3 spells CASSYRGGLTDTQYF. The CDR3 region has the DNA TGTGCCAGCAGTTACAGGGGAGGGCTGACAGATACGCAGTATTTT.

The V call is TRBV15, the J call TRBJ1-5; possible D gene TRBD1, 5 bases. Germline loops: CDR1 LNHNV, CDR2 YYDKDF (reference sequence). Trimming shortened V by 0 bases and J by 2 bases, and 8 bases separated the two germline ends. The CDR3 runs 15 residues. The CDR3 nucleotides read TGTGCCACCAGCAGAGATAAAGGGGGCAATCAGCCCCAGCATTTT. It encodes CATSRDKGGNQPQHF.

The table lists this clone with a few counts. V and J are TRBV2 and TRBJ1-5; maybe TRBD1 (5 bases). Trimming left V 4 bases short and J 6 bases short, with 13 bases between. Germline CDR1 is SNHLY and CDR2 is FYNNEI. CDR3 size: 14 residues. The CDR3 region is CASSGGRGFQPQHF. In DNA form, the CDR3 reads TGTGCCAGCAGTGGAGGGAGGGGTTTTCAGCCCCAGCATTTT. The whole variable domain, remainder taken from reference TRBV2 and TRBJ1-5, is EPEVTQTPSHQVTQMGQEVILRCVPISNHLYFYWYRQILGQKVEFLVSFYNNEISEKSEIFDDQFSVERPDGSNFTLKIRSTKLEDSAMYFCASSGGRGFQPQHFGDGTRLSIL.